The 15 T cell receptor beta chains in this list originate from one sample, sequenced in a study of T cells after yellow fever vaccination. In TCRdb, the 5' RACE reads were re-called with MiXCR into one record per CDR3 protein. The sample includes about 150,000 distinct CDR3 sequences, 6.6% of them seen just once. The sequences come from CD4+ T cells sorted from PBMCs, collected 10 days after the yellow fever booster vaccination. The receptors stem from a man aged 30 to 45 who received the YFV17D yellow fever vaccine.

This clonotype came up many times. The chain carries TRBV7-2 and TRBJ2-1, with 10 nucleotides matching TRBD2. Looked up from germline, CDR1 is SGHTA and CDR2 is FQGNSA. Trimming took 5 bases from V and 3 from J; bases not matched to a gene: 4. The CDR3 has 15 amino acids. The CDR3 spells CASSGSGRGYNEQFF. CDR3 in DNA: TGTGCCAGCAGCGGAAGCGGGAGGGGCTACAATGAGCAGTTCTTC. Full variable domain (outside the CDR3, taken from reference TRBV7-2 and TRBJ2-1): GAGVSQSPSNKVTEKGKDVELRCDPISGHTALYWYRQSLGQGLEFLIYFQGNSAPDKSGLPSDRFSAERTGGSVSTLTIQRTQQEDSAVYLCASSGSGRGYNEQFFGPGTRLTVL.

The CDR3, as DNA: TGCAGCGGGAGGGGGCCGGGCAATGAGCAGTTCTTC. It codes for CSGRGPGNEQFF. The rearrangement joins TRBV29-1 to TRBJ2-1, with a tentative D call TRBD1 (7 bases). Trimming cost V 7 bases and J 6 bases, with 13 bases left between them. From germline, CDR1 is SQVTM and CDR2 ANQGSEA. CDR3 length: 12 residues.

This clonotype was recorded at least ten times. V gene TRBV5-1 combines with J gene TRBJ2-5, with 16 bases fitting TRBD2. Germline trimming cut 4 bases from V and 4 bases from J; bases unmatched to any gene: 10. There are 18 residues in the CDR3. CDR1 and CDR2 (germline): SGHRS, YFSETQ. DNA of the CDR3: TGCGCCAGCAGCACAGGGACTAGCGGGAGGGCCGGGGGAGAGACCCAGTACTTC. It encodes CASSTGTSGRAGGETQYF. The variable domain in full, completed from reference TRBV5-1 and TRBJ2-5, reads KAGVTQTPRYLIKTRGQQVTLSCSPISGHRSVSWYQQTPGQGLQFLFEYFSETQRNKGNFPGRFSGRQFSNSRSEMNVSTLELGDSALYLCASSTGTSGRAGGETQYFGPGTRLLVL.

On this clonotype itself: Since a much larger clone is just one base distant, this may be a read error. V is TRBV20-1 and J is TRBJ2-1; D may match TRBD1 or TRBD2 (6 bases each). CDR3 length: 15 amino acids. Trimming pared 2 bases from V and 7 bases from J, leaving 18 bases between. Per the germline V gene, CDR1 is DFQATT and CDR2 is SNEGSKA (reference sequence). The CDR3 region has the DNA TGCAGTGCTAGAAGGGGGGCTCCGGCCATGAATGAGCAGTTCTTC. Its protein product is CSARRGAPAMNEQFF.

The chain carries TRBV7-8 and TRBJ2-5; D is unclear. Germline V lookup: CDR1 SGHVS, CDR2 FQNEAQ. This CDR3 region has 16 residues. Trimming took 5 bases from V and 5 from J, leaving 21 bases between them. This CDR3 reads CASSPPKRAFEETQYF. CDR3 DNA: TGTGCCAGCAGCCCACCGAAAAGGGCATTTGAGGAGACCCAGTACTTC.

This clonotype has at least ten counts. V is TRBV5-5 and J is TRBJ2-5; D may be TRBD1 (5 bases). CDR3 length: 14 amino acids. Germline V lookup: CDR1 SGHKS, CDR2 YYEKEE (reference sequence). Trimming took 0 bases from V and 1 from J, leaving 7 bases between them. The chain's CDR3 is CASSLGGVQETQYF. The CDR3 bases are TGTGCCAGCAGCTTGGGGGGCGTCCAAGAGACCCAGTACTTC.

This clonotype has at least ten counts. This sequence joins TRBV5-1 and TRBJ2-3; 9 bases fit TRBD2. Germline CDR1 and CDR2: SGHRS and YFSETQ. The ends lost 0 bases at V and 4 bases at J; junction bases unmatched: 12. This CDR3 comprises 18 residues. CDR3 loop: CASSLAGVAGVKADTQYF. CDR3 bases: TGCGCCAGCAGCTTGGCGGGGGTAGCGGGAGTCAAGGCAGATACGCAGTATTTT.

This clonotype appeared a single time. A much larger clone sits a single nucleotide away, making a read error possible. The chain combines TRBV3-1 with TRBJ2-3; D possibly corresponds to TRBD1 (6 bases). This CDR3 is 14 amino acids long. CDR1 is LGHDT and CDR2 is YNNKEL in the germline V gene (reference sequence). CDR3 residues: CASSTRDTPDMQYF. In DNA form, the CDR3 reads TGTGCCAGCAGCACAAGGGACACCCCTGATATGCAGTATTTT.

The CDR3 bases are TGTGCCAGTAGCACGACCGGGACTCAACAAGGTGAGCAGTACTTC. Amino acids: CASSTTGTQQGEQYF. The chain employs TRBV19 and TRBJ2-7; TRBD2 is a possible D gene (6 bases). V lost 6 bases, J lost 7 bases, and 22 bases lay in between. Germline values: CDR1 LNHDA, CDR2 SQIVND (reference sequence). CDR3 length: 15 amino acids.

This clonotype showed up just a few times. The chain couples TRBV11-2 to TRBJ2-3; D is perhaps TRBD2 (5 bases). The CDR3 runs 13 residues. Germline V gives CDR1 SGHAT, CDR2 FQNNGV. The V gene lost 3 bases and the J gene lost 10 bases, with 14 bases spanning the gap. The CDR3 coding sequence is TGTGCCAGCAGCTTCGTCCAGGAGGAGTCGCAGTATTTT. This sequence encodes CASSFVQEESQYF.

This clonotype was counted at least ten times. The chain's CDR3 is CATSDLNSGRANEQFF. The CDR3 DNA is TGTGCCACCAGTGACCTAAATAGCGGGAGGGCGAATGAGCAGTTCTTC. V is TRBV24-1 and J is TRBJ2-1, with TRBD2 matching over 11 bases. V dropped 4 bases and J dropped 7; count of bases not matched to a gene: 8. The CDR3 has 16 amino acids. In germline, CDR1 is KGHDR, CDR2 SFDVKD.

At least ten counts were recorded for this clonotype. The chain employs TRBV7-2 and TRBJ2-7, with 7 bases matching TRBD1. Germline V gene data show CDR1 as SGHTA and CDR2 as FQGNSA. The CDR3 is made up of 16 amino acids. With 5 bases clipped from V and 4 bases from J, the junction kept 14 bases outside the gene matches. For the CDR3, the DNA is TGTGCCAGCAGCGAGGGACAGAGATCCTCCCCGTACGAGCAGTACTTC. Amino acids: CASSEGQRSSPYEQYF.

This clonotype was counted ten times or more. The V and J genes are TRBV15 and TRBJ2-1; D is possibly TRBD2 (5 bases). The CDR3 consists of 15 residues. Germline-derived CDR1 and CDR2 are LNHNV and YYDKDF (reference sequence). The V gene lost 0 bases and the J gene lost 4 bases, with 10 bases spanning the gap. The CDR3 sequence: CATSRDATGYNEQFF. The CDR3, as DNA: TGTGCCACCAGCAGAGATGCTACGGGGTACAATGAGCAGTTCTTC.

This clonotype was detected ten times or more. The rearrangement links TRBV5-4 to TRBJ1-1; TRBD1 is a possible D gene (6 bases). With 4 bases removed from V and 1 base from J, the gap between germline ends came to 17 bases. The germline V gene has CDR1 SGHNT and CDR2 YYREEE (reference sequence). CDR3 size: 16 residues. The CDR3: CASSTGHQASNTEAFF. The CDR3 coding sequence is TGTGCCAGCAGCACGGGACATCAGGCGTCGAACACTGAAGCTTTCTTT.

This clonotype was observed at least ten times. This sequence joins TRBV3-1 and TRBJ2-2; 8 bases match TRBD1. This CDR3 is built from 12 residues. J gave up 5 bases and V 8 bases, and 1 base lay outside the gene matches. The V gene's germline CDR1 is LGHDT and CDR2 YNNKEL (reference sequence). The CDR3 loop is CASRTGTGELFF. The CDR3 nucleotides are TGTGCCAGCCGGACAGGGACCGGGGAGCTGTTTTTT.